This T cell receptor beta chain was obtained from a study of cytomegalovirus exposure and HLA in healthy donors. Study-level points and caveats: A later analysis linked a missense DCLRE1C variant to TCR beta V- and J-gene trimming. It was 150 to 200 TCR beta chains that were listed as cytomegalovirus-associated.

PCR amplification relied on 60 Vbeta primers (plus 13 Jbeta primers). Sequencing used immunoSEQ multiplex PCR; TCRdb keeps in-frame clones, though not all of them. The repertoire holds roughly 110,000 clones, approximately 81% seen once, with just under 3% in the top ten. Participants comprised healthy donors of bone marrow. With V trimmed by 0 bases and J by 3 bases, 13 bases remained unmatched. Germline V gene sequence: CDR1 SGHVS, CDR2 FNYEAQ. The CDR3 consists of 20 residues. About this clone: The antigen is undetermined.

The genes are TRBV7-6 and TRBJ2-3; 12 nucleotides line up with TRBD2. The sequence was obtained from a woman younger than 35 in good health and CMV-seropositive. Specimen: PBMCs. CDR3 in amino acids: CASSLALTSGSWGTTDTQYF. The CDR3 DNA reads as TGTGCCAGCAGCTTAGCCTTGACTAGCGGGAGTTGGGGTACGACAGATACGCAGTATTTT.